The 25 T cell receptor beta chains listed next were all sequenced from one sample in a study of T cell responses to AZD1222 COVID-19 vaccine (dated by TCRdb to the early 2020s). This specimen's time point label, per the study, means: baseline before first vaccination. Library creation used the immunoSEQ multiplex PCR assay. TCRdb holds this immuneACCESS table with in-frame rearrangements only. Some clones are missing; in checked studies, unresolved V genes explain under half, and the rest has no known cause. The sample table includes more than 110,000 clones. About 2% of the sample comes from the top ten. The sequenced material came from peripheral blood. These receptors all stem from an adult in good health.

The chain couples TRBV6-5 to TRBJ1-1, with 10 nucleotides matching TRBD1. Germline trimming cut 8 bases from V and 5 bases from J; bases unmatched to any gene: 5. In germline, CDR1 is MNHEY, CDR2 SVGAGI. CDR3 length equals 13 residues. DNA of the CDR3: TGTGCCAGCGGGACAGGGGCGGGGACTGAAGCTTTCTTT. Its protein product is CASGTGAGTEAFF.

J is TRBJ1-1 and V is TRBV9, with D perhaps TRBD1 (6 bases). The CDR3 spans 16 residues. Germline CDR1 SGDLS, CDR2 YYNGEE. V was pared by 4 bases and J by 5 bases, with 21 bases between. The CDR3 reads CASSSRGSGAGTEAFF. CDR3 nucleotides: TGTGCCAGCAGCTCTAGAGGGTCAGGGGCAGGTACTGAAGCTTTCTTT.

The CDR3 loop is CASSLQVSRGGGTENEKLFF. The DNA of the CDR3 is TGCGCCAGCAGCCTCCAGGTTTCCAGGGGGGGCGGGACAGAAAATGAAAAACTGTTTTTT. The chain carries TRBV5-1 and TRBJ1-4; 7 positions match TRBD1. Germline V gene lookup returns CDR1 SGHRS and CDR2 YFSETQ. This CDR3 is 20 amino acids long. Trimming took 4 bases from V and 5 from J; bases not matched to a gene: 23.

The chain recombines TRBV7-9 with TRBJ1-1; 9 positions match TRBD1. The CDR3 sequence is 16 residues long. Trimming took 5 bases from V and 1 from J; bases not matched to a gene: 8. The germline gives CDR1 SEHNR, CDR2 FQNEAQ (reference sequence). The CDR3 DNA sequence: TGTGCCAGCAGCCCTCCCGGGACAGGGCGGAACACTGAAGCTTTCTTT. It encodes CASSPPGTGRNTEAFF.

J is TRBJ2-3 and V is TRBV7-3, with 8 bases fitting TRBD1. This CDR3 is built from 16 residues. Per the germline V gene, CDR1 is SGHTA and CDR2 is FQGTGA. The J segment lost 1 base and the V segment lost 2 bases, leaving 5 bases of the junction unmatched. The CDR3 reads CASSLYGQGRTDTQYF. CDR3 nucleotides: TGTGCCAGCAGCTTATACGGACAGGGCCGCACAGATACGCAGTATTTT.

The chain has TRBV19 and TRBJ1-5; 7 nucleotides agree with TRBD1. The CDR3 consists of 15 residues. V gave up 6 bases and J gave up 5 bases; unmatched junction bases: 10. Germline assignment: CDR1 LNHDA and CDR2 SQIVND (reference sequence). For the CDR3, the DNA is TGTGCCAGTAGCATATATCGGGACAGCCATCAGCCCCAGCATTTT. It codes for CASSIYRDSHQPQHF.

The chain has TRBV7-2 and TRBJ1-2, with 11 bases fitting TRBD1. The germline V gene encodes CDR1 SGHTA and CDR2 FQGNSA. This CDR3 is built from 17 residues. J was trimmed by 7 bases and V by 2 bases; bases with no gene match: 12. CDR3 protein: CASSLTGTGGLRGGYTF. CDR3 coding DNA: TGTGCCAGCAGCTTAACCGGGACAGGGGGATTAAGGGGTGGCTACACCTTC.

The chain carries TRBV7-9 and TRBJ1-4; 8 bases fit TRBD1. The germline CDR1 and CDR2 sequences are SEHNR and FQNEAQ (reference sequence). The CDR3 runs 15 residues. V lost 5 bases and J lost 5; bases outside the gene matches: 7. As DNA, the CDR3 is TGTGCCAGCAGCACGACAGGGGAAAGGAATGAAAAACTGTTTTTT. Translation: CASSTTGERNEKLFF.

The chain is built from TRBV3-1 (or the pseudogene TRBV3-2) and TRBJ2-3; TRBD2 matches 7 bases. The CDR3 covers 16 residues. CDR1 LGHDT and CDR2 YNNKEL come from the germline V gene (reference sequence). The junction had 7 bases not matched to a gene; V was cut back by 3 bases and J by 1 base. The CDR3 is CASSQRGEGGTDTQYF. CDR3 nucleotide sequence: TGTGCCAGCAGCCAGCGTGGGGAGGGCGGCACAGATACGCAGTATTTT.

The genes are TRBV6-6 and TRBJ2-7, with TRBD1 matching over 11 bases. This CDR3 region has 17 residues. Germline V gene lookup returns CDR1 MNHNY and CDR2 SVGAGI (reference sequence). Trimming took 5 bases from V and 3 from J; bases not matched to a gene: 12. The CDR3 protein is CASSPSPGTGGDYEQYF. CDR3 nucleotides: TGTGCCAGCAGTCCCTCCCCGGGGACAGGGGGGGACTACGAGCAGTACTTC.

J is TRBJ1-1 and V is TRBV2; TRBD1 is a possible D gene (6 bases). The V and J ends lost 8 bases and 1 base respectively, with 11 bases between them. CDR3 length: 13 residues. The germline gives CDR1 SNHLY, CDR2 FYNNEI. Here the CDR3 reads CASPPTGNTEAFF. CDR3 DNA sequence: TGTGCCAGCCCACCGACAGGGAACACTGAAGCTTTCTTT.

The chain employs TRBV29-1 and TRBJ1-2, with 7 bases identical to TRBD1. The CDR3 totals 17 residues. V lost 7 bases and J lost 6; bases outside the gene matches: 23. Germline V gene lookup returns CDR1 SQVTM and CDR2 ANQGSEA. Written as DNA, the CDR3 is TGCAGCGCCCGACGACAGGGAGGAGGATTCGTGAGGGATGGCTACACCTTC. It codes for CSARRQGGGFVRDGYTF.

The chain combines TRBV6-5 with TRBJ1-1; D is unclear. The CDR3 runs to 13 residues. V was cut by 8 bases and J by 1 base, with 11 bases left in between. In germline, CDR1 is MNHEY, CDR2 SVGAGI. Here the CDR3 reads CASSQARNTEAFF. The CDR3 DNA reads TGTGCCAGCTCCCAGGCCAGGAACACTGAAGCTTTCTTT.

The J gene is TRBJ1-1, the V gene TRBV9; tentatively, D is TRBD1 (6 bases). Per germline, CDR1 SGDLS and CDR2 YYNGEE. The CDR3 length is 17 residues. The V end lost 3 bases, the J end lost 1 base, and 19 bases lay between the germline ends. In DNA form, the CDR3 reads TGTGCCAGCAGCGCCTCGAGGAGGGGGGGCCGGAACACTGAAGCTTTCTTT. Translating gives CASSASRRGGRNTEAFF.

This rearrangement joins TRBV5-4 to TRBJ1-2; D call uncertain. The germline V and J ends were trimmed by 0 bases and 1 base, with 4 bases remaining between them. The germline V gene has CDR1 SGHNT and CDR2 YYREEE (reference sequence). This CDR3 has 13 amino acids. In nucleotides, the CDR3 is TGTGCCAGCAGCTTGGTTTATAACTATGGCTACACCTTC. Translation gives CASSLVYNYGYTF. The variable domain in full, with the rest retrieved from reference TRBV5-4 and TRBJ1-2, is ETGVTQSPTHLIKTRGQQVTLRCSSQSGHNTVSWYQQALGQGPQFIFQYYREEENGRGNFPPRFSGLQFPNYSSELNVNALELDDSALYLCASSLVYNYGYTFGSGTRLTVV.

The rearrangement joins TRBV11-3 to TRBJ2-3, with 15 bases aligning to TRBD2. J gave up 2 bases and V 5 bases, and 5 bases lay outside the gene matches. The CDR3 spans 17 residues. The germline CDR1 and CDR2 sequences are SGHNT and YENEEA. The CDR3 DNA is TGTGCCAGCAGCGCCCGGACTAGCGGGGGGGACACAGATACGCAGTATTTT. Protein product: CASSARTSGGDTDTQYF.

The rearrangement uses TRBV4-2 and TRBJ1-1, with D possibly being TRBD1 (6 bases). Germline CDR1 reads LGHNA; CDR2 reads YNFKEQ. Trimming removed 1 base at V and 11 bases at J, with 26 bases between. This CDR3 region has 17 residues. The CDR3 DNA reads TGTGCCAGCAGCCAAGTCATACCGGGGGCATCCTCCGGGGCCGCTTTCTTT. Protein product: CASSQVIPGASSGAAFF.

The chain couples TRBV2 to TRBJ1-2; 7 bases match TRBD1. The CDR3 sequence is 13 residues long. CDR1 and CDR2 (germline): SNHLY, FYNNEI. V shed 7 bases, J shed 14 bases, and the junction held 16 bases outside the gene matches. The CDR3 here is CASTPQGTPSGTF. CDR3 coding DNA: TGTGCCAGCACCCCACAGGGGACCCCTTCTGGAACCTTC.

The CDR3, as DNA: TGTGCCAGCAGCTCCCCCTTGGACACCATATATTTT. It codes for CASSSPLDTIYF. V usage is TRBV7-9 and J usage is TRBJ1-3, with D unresolved. Trimming shortened V by 4 bases and J by 8 bases, and 9 bases separated the two germline ends. CDR1 SEHNR and CDR2 FQNEAQ come from the germline V gene (reference sequence). The CDR3 loop spans 12 amino acids.

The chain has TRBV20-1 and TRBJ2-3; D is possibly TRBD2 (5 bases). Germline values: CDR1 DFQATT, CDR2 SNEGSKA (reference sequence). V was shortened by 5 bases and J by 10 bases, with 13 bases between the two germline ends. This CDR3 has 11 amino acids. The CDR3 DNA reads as TGCAGTGCTCAGGACTCGTTGTCGCAGTATTTT. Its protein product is CSAQDSLSQYF.

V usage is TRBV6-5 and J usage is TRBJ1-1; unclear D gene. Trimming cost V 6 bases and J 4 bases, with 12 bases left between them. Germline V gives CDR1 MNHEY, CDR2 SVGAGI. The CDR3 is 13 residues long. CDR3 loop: CASSPGWGTEAFF. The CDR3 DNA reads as TGTGCCAGCAGCCCCGGGTGGGGCACTGAAGCTTTCTTT.

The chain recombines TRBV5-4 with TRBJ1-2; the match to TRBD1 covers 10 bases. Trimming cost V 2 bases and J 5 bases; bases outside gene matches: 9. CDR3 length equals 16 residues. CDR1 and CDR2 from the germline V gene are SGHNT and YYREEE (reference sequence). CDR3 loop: CASSFPDRGRRYGYTF. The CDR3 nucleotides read TGTGCCAGCAGCTTTCCTGACAGGGGGCGGCGGTATGGCTACACCTTC.

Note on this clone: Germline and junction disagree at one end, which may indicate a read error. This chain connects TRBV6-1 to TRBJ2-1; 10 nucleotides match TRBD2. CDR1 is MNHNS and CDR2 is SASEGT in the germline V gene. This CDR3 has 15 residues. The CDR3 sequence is CASREAGGPYNEQFF. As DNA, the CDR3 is TGTGCCAGCAGAGAAGCGGGGGGGCCCTACAATGAGCAGTTCTTC.

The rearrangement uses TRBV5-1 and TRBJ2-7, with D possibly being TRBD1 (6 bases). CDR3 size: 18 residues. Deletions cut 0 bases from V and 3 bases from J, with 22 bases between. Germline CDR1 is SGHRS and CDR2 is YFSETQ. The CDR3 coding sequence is TGCGCCAGCAGCTTGGCCGAAGGGGGTTCACCCTCCGACTACGAGCAGTACTTC. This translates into CASSLAEGGSPSDYEQYF.

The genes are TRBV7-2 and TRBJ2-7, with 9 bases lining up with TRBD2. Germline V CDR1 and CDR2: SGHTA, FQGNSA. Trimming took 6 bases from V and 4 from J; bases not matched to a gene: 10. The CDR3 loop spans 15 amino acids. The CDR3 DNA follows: TGTGCCAGCAGACCGGGGCTAGCGGGGCTATACGAGCAGTACTTC. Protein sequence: CASRPGLAGLYEQYF.